Given below is one T cell receptor beta chain in context. The data derive from a study of blood T cell repertoires in COVID-19. Across the study: Acute and convalescent COVID-19 specimens originated in the United States, Italy and Spain. Nucleic acid was either cDNA or gDNA, and it came from T cells, B-cell-depleted T cells, or PBMCs.

In Seattle, patients joined the study during active infection and were tracked longitudinally. Trimming cost V 6 bases and J 5 bases; bases outside gene matches: 7. The CDR3 is 15 amino acids. The germline V gene has CDR1 SGHTA and CDR2 FQGNSA. Methods used by the authors: By means of reference gene primer amplification, nucleated cell counts were estimated. This table comes from immunoSEQ multiplex PCR, and its TCRdb copy is limited to in-frame clones, with some not included. V and J calls and clone size are as listed in that table; D and trimming were resolved from the DNA. The sample has more than 200,000 clones; about 87% are singletons.

The TCR comes from a woman in her twenties or thirties with COVID-19, enrolled during active disease. The sample consisted of peripheral blood. This sequence joins TRBV7-2 and TRBJ2-2; 9 bases are a match to TRBD1. Written as DNA, the CDR3 is TGTGCCAGCAGGCCCGGGACAGGGAAAACCGGGGAGCTGTTTTTT. Translating it yields CASRPGTGKTGELFF. Looking up the rest from reference TRBV7-2 and TRBJ2-2 gives the full variable domain: GAGVSQSPSNKVTEKGKDVELRCDPISGHTALYWYRQSLGQGLEFLIYFQGNSAPDKSGLPSDRFSAERTGGSVSTLTIQRTQQEDSAVYLCASRPGTGKTGELFFGEGSRLTVL.